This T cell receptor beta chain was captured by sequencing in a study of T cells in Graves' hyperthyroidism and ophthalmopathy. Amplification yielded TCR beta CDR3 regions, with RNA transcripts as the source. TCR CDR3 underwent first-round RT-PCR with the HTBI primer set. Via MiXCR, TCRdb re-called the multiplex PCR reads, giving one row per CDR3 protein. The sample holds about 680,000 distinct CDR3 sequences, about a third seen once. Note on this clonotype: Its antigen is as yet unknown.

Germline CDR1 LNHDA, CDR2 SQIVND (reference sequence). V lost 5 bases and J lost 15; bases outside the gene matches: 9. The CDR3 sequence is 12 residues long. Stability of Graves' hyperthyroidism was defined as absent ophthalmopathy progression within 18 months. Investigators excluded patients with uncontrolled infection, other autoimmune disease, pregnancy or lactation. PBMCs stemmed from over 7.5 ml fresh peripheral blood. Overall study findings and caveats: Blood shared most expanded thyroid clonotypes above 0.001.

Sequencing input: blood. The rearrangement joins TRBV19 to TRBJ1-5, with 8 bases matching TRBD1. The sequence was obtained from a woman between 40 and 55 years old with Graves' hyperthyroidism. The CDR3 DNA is TGTGCCAGTAGTTTCACAGGGGGTATATGGCATTTT. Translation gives CASSFTGGIWHF.